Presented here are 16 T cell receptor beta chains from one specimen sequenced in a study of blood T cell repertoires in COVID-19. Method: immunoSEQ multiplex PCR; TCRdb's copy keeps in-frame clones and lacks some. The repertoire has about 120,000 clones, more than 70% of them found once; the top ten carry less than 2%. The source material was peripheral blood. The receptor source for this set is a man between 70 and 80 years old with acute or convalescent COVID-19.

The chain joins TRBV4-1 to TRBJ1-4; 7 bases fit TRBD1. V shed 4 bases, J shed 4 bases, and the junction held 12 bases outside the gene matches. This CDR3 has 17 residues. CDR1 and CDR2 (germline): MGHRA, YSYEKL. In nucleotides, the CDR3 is TGCGCCAGCAGCCCAACAGTTAGGGGGCTTAGTAATGAAAAACTGTTTTTT. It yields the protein CASSPTVRGLSNEKLFF.

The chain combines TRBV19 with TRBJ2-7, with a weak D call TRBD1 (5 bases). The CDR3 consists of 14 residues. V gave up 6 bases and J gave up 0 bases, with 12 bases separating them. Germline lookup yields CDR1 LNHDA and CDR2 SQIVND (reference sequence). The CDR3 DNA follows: TGTGCCAGTAGCAGGACACTTAACTCCTACGAGCAGTACTTC. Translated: CASSRTLNSYEQYF. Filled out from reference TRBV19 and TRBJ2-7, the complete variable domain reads DGGITQSPKYLFRKEGQNVTLSCEQNLNHDAMYWYRQDPGQGLRLIYYSQIVNDFQKGDIAEGYSVSREKKESFPLTVTSAQKNPTAFYLCASSRTLNSYEQYFGPGTRLTVT.

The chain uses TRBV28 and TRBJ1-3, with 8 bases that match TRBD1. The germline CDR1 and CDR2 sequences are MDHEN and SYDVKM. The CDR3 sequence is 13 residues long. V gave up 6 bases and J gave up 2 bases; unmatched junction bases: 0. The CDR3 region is CASRQGAGNTIYF. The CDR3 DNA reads TGTGCCAGCAGACAGGGGGCTGGAAACACCATATATTTT.

In DNA, the CDR3 is TGTGCCAGCAGCTCGGGGGGTGTAAACACTGAAGCTTTCTTT. Amino acids: CASSSGGVNTEAFF. The J gene is TRBJ1-1, the V gene TRBV5-6; TRBD1 might be the D (5 bases). This CDR3 has 14 residues. Germline-derived CDR1 and CDR2 are SGHDT and YYEEEE. V was cut by 3 bases and J by 2 bases, with 11 bases left in between. The full variable domain, in which reference TRBV5-6 and TRBJ1-1 provide the parts outside the CDR3, is DAGVTQSPTHLIKTRGQQVTLRCSPKSGHDTVSWYQQALGQGPQFIFQYYEEEERQRGNFPDRFSGHQFPNYSSELNVNALLLGDSALYLCASSSGGVNTEAFFGQGTRLTVV.

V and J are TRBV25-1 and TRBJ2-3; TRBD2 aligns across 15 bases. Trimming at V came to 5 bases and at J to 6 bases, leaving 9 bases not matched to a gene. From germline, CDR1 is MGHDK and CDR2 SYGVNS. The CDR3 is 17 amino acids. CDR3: CASSTRTSGGATDTQYF. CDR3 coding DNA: TGTGCCAGCAGTACCCGGACTAGCGGGGGGGCGACGGATACGCAGTATTTT.

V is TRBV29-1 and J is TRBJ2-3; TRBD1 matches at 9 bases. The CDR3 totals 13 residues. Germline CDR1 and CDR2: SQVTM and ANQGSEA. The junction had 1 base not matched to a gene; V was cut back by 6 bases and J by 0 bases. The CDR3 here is CSVDRGSTDTQYF. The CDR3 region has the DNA TGCAGCGTGGACAGGGGAAGCACAGATACGCAGTATTTT.

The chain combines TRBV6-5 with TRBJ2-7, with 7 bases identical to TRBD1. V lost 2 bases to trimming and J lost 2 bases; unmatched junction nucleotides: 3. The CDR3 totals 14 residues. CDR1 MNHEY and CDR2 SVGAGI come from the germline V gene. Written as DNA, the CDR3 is TGTGCCAGCAGTTACGGGCAGGGGGCCTACGAGCAGTACTTC. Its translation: CASSYGQGAYEQYF.

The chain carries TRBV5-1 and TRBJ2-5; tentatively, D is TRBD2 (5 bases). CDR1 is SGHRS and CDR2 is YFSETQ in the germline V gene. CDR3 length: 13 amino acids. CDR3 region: CAGRLRVGETQYF. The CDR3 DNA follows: TGCGCAGGCCGGCTGCGGGTCGGAGAGACCCAGTACTTC.

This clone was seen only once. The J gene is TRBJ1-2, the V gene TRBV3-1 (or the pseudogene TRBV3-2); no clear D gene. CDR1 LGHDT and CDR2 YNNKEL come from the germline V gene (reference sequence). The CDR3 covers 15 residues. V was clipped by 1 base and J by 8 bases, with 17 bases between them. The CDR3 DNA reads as TGTGCCAGCAGCCAAGGTGTGGGGAGAGATTCCGGCTACACCTTC. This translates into CASSQGVGRDSGYTF.

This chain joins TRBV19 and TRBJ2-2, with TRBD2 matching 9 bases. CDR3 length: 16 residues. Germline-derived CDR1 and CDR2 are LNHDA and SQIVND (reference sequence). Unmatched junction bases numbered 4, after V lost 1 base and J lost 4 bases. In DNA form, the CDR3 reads TGTGCCAGTAGTATAGTCGCGGGGGGGGCCACCGGGGAGCTGTTTTTT. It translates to CASSIVAGGATGELFF.

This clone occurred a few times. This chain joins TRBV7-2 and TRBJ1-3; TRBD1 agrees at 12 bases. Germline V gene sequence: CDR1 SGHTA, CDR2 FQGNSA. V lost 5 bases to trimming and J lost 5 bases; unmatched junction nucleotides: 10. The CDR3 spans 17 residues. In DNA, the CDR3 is TGTGCCAGCAGCGGACTAATGGGGACAGGGGGCCGAAACACCATATATTTT. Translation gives CASSGLMGTGGRNTIYF.

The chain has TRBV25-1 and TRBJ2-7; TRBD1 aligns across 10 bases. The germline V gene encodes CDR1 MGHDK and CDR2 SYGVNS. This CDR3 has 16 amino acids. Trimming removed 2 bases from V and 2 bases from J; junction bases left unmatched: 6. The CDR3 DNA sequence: TGTGCCAGCAGTGAACGACCCGGACAGGGGGCCTACGAGCAGTACTTC. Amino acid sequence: CASSERPGQGAYEQYF.

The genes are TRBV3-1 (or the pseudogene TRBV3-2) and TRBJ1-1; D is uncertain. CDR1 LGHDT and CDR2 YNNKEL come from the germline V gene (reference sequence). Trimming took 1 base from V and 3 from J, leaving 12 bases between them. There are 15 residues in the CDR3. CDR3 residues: CASSQAGVRDTEAFF. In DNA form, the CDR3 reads TGTGCCAGCAGCCAAGCCGGGGTGAGGGACACTGAAGCTTTCTTT.

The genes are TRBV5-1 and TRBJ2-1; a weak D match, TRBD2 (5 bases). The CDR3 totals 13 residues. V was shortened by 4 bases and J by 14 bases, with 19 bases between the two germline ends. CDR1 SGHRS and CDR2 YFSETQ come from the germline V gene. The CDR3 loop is CASSRSTQRREFF. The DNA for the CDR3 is TGCGCCAGCAGCAGGAGTACTCAGCGGCGGGAGTTCTTC.

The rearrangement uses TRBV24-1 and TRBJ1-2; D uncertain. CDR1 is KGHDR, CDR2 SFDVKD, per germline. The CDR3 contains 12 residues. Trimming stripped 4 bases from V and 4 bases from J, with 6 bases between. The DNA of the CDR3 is TGTGCCACCAGTGACGCGGGCTATGGCTACACCTTC. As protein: CATSDAGYGYTF.

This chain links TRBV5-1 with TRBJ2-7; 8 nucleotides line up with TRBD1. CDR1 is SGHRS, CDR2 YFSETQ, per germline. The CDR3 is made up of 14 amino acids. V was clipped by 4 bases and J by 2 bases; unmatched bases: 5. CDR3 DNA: TGCGCCAGCAGCACAGGGGGGCCGGCCTACGAGCAGTACTTC. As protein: CASSTGGPAYEQYF. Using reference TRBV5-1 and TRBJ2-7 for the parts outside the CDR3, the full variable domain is KAGVTQTPRYLIKTRGQQVTLSCSPISGHRSVSWYQQTPGQGLQFLFEYFSETQRNKGNFPGRFSGRQFSNSRSEMNVSTLELGDSALYLCASSTGGPAYEQYFGPGTRLTVT.